The 29 T cell receptor beta chains below come from one sample, sequenced in a study of T-cell memory formation after mild COVID-19. Each CDR3 protein gets one entry after TCRdb re-called the 5' RACE reads with MiXCR. The sample carries about 410,000 distinct CDR3 sequences, under 25% recorded once. The sequencing input was PBMCs or a T cell subset sorted from them (not recorded which). These TCRs come from an adult woman who had mild COVID-19 (a few samples of this study predate the infection). Cell type and time point are not known.

V and J are TRBV24-1 and TRBJ1-2; possibly TRBD1 for D (5 bases). Trimming removed 2 bases from V and 2 bases from J, with 8 bases in between. Germline V gives CDR1 KGHDR, CDR2 SFDVKD. The CDR3 totals 14 residues. The CDR3 bases are TGTGCCACCAGTGATTGGTCAGGGAACTATGGCTACACCTTC. Amino acid sequence: CATSDWSGNYGYTF.

The CDR3 nucleotides are TGCGCCAGCAGCCAGAGTCACCCCGGGACAGGGGGGAAAAAAACTGAAGCTTTCTTT. It encodes CASSQSHPGTGGKKTEAFF. The chain is built from TRBV4-1 and TRBJ1-1; 11 bases line up with TRBD1. The V gene's germline CDR1 is MGHRA and CDR2 YSYEKL. V was pared by 3 bases and J by 5 bases, with 17 bases of the junction left unmatched. The CDR3 has 19 residues.

The chain recombines TRBV25-1 with TRBJ2-7; no firm D call. The CDR3 runs to 16 residues. Germline V gene data show CDR1 as MGHDK and CDR2 as SYGVNS. V was shortened by 1 base and J by 0 bases, with 13 bases between the two germline ends. The CDR3 region has the DNA TGTGCCAGCAGTGAATCTGTTAGTACCTACTCCTACGAGCAGTACTTC. Translated: CASSESVSTYSYEQYF.

About this clonotype itself: Without the conserved terminal phenylalanine or tryptophan, this CDR3 likely stems from a read error. The chain employs TRBV18 and TRBJ1-1, with D tentatively TRBD1 (5 bases). Germline V gene sequence: CDR1 KGHSH, CDR2 LQKENI. This CDR3 has 15 amino acids. The germline V and J ends were trimmed by 2 bases and 1 base, with 11 bases remaining between them. CDR3 loop: CASSPDQGRNTEAFL. The CDR3 DNA is TGTGCCAGCTCACCAGATCAGGGCAGGAACACTGAAGCTTTCTTA.

The chain joins TRBV27 to TRBJ2-7; TRBD1 aligns across 7 bases. The ends lost 3 bases at V and 2 bases at J; junction bases unmatched: 7. Germline V CDR1 and CDR2: MNHEY, SMNVEV (reference sequence). CDR3 size: 15 residues. DNA of the CDR3: TGTGCCAGCAGTTTGGGGGACAGACCCGCCTACGAGCAGTACTTC. Its protein is CASSLGDRPAYEQYF.

The chain combines TRBV30 with TRBJ2-7; 7 bases agree with TRBD2. The trim removed 2 bases at V and 5 bases at J, leaving 9 bases unmatched. CDR1 is GTSNPN and CDR2 is SVGIG in the germline V gene (reference sequence). The CDR3 has 14 residues. The CDR3 DNA follows: TGTGCCTGGAGTCCAACCGGGGGGATCCACGAGCAGTACTTC. Encoded protein: CAWSPTGGIHEQYF.

This clonotype has only a few counts. V gene TRBV10-3 combines with J gene TRBJ2-7; D is ambiguous. The CDR3 is 14 amino acids. V was shortened by 2 bases and J by 4 bases, with 12 bases between the two germline ends. Germline CDR1 is ENHRY and CDR2 is SYGVKD. CDR3 loop: CAISEELGWYEQYF. The CDR3 DNA reads TGTGCCATCAGTGAGGAGCTGGGTTGGTACGAGCAGTACTTC.

This clonotype was counted only a few times. This rearrangement joins TRBV3-1 to TRBJ2-7; 10 nucleotides line up with TRBD1. Trimming at V came to 3 bases and at J to 2 bases, leaving 4 bases not matched to a gene. The CDR3 is made up of 15 amino acids. Germline loops: CDR1 LGHDT, CDR2 YNNKEL (reference sequence). Written as DNA, the CDR3 is TGTGCCAGCAGCCACGGACAGGGGGGCGCCTACGAGCAGTACTTC. It specifies CASSHGQGGAYEQYF.

This clonotype has a count of ten or more. The chain couples TRBV5-1 to TRBJ2-5; 13 bases agree with TRBD2. J lost 5 bases, V lost 4 bases, and 8 bases had no gene match. CDR1 is SGHRS, CDR2 YFSETQ, per germline. The CDR3 extends over 16 amino acids. CDR3 DNA: TGCGCCAGCAGCACCGGGACTAGCGGGGCCCGTGAGACCCAGTACTTC. This codes for CASSTGTSGARETQYF.

The chain combines TRBV23-1 with TRBJ2-2; 11 bases are a match to TRBD1. TRBV23-1 is placed among ORFs of uncertain function. This CDR3 is 17 amino acids long. The V gene end was trimmed by 0 bases and the J gene end by 1 base; junction bases not matched to a gene: 1. The CDR3 sequence: CASSQSDRGRNTGELFF. In DNA form, the CDR3 reads TGCGCCAGCAGTCAATCGGACAGGGGGCGGAACACCGGGGAGCTGTTTTTT.

This clonotype was seen only a few times. CDR3 region: CASSQVAPGYGGYTF. DNA for the CDR3: TGTGCCAGCAGCCAAGTCGCGCCAGGTTACGGCGGCTACACCTTC. The chain is built from TRBV3-1 and TRBJ1-2, with D uncertain. This CDR3 has 15 amino acids. V lost 1 base to trimming and J lost 8 bases, with 17 bases between them. Germline lookup yields CDR1 LGHDT and CDR2 YNNKEL (reference sequence). Based on the CDR3 plus reference TRBV3-1 and TRBJ1-2, the full variable domain is DTAVSQTPKYLVTQMGNDKSIKCEQNLGHDTMYWYKQDSKKFLKIMFSYNNKELIINETVPNRFSPKSPDKAHLNLHINSLELGDSAVYFCASSQVAPGYGGYTFGSGTRLTVV.

This clonotype was detected a few times. V gene TRBV11-1 combines with J gene TRBJ2-3; TRBD2 matches at 10 bases. Per germline, CDR1 SGHAT and CDR2 FQDESV (reference sequence). The length of the CDR3 is 16 residues. Germline trimming cut 3 bases from V and 4 bases from J; bases unmatched to any gene: 7. CDR3 loop: CASSLTASGSADTQYF. CDR3 in DNA: TGTGCCAGCAGCTTGACGGCTAGCGGGAGTGCAGATACGCAGTATTTT.

The J gene is TRBJ1-3, the V gene TRBV5-1, with a weak D call TRBD1 (5 bases). In germline, CDR1 is SGHRS, CDR2 YFSETQ. CDR3 size: 17 residues. V was shortened by 2 bases and J by 0 bases, with 15 bases between the two germline ends. This chain's CDR3 is CASSFRDGTSSGNTIYF. The CDR3 nucleotides read TGCGCCAGCAGCTTCCGGGACGGTACATCCTCTGGAAACACCATATATTTT.

This clonotype was observed a few times. This chain joins TRBV7-2 and TRBJ2-5; TRBD2 is a possible D gene (5 bases). Germline V gene lookup returns CDR1 SGHTA and CDR2 FQGNSA. The V end was cut by 5 bases, the J end by 3 bases, with 13 bases between. The CDR3 length is 14 residues. CDR3 residues: CASSTPGFKETQYF. DNA of the CDR3: TGTGCCAGCAGCACTCCGGGATTTAAAGAGACCCAGTACTTC.

This clonotype was observed once. CDR3 DNA sequence: TGTGCCAGCAGTGACCCTTCAGGGAGGGACTATGGCTACACCTTC. Protein: CASSDPSGRDYGYTF. The chain has TRBV6-5 and TRBJ1-2, with D possibly being TRBD1 (5 bases). The CDR3 contains 15 residues. Trimming pared 5 bases from V and 3 bases from J, leaving 16 bases between. Germline assignment: CDR1 MNHEY and CDR2 SVGAGI.

This clonotype occurred a few times. V gene TRBV24-1 combines with J gene TRBJ1-5; D not certain. The CDR3 has 16 amino acids. V shed 0 bases and J shed 2 bases, with 10 bases lying between them. CDR1 is KGHDR, CDR2 SFDVKD, per germline. DNA of the CDR3: TGTGCCACCAGTGATTTGCGGAGGGAAGGCAATCAGCCCCAGCATTTT. Residues: CATSDLRREGNQPQHF.

CDR3 protein: CASSLGESDTQYF. Here the CDR3 DNA reads TGTGCCAGCAGCTTAGGAGAATCAGATACGCAGTATTTT. The genes are TRBV5-6 and TRBJ2-3; the D is unclear. Trimming removed 2 bases from V and 4 bases from J, with 8 bases in between. The CDR3 sequence is 13 residues long. Per the germline V gene, CDR1 is SGHDT and CDR2 is YYEEEE.

The chain employs TRBV12-3 or TRBV12-4 and TRBJ1-1, with D tentatively TRBD1 (6 bases). V lost 6 bases and J 7 bases, leaving 15 bases between the germline ends. The CDR3 has 13 residues. The CDR3 is CASSRPGGGEAFF. As DNA, the CDR3 is TGTGCCAGCAGCCGCCCCGGGGGCGGTGAAGCTTTCTTT.

This clonotype was observed a handful of times. The chain recombines TRBV7-2 with TRBJ2-1; 12 bases align to TRBD2. The CDR3 length is 14 residues. The junction had 3 bases not matched to a gene; V was cut back by 5 bases and J by 7 bases. Germline V gene lookup returns CDR1 SGHTA and CDR2 FQGNSA. The CDR3 spells CASSVGTSGNEQFF. The CDR3 DNA sequence: TGTGCCAGCAGCGTCGGGACTAGCGGGAATGAGCAGTTCTTC.

The V and J genes are TRBV11-3 and TRBJ2-5; TRBD2 matches at 13 bases. After removal of 4 bases from V and 4 bases from J, the junction contained 6 bases not matched to a gene. Looked up from germline, CDR1 is SGHNT and CDR2 is YENEEA. The CDR3 has 16 residues. The DNA of the CDR3 is TGTGCCAGCAGCTGGACTAGCGGGAGAGTCGGAGAGACCCAGTACTTC. It encodes CASSWTSGRVGETQYF.

The rearrangement links TRBV6-5 to TRBJ2-5; D uncertain. The germline CDR1 and CDR2 sequences are MNHEY and SVGAGI. The CDR3 covers 14 residues. V was trimmed by 0 bases and J by 10 bases, leaving 15 bases between them. In DNA, the CDR3 is TGTGCCAGCAGTTACTCGGACGTAACCGGCGACCAGTACTTC. This sequence encodes CASSYSDVTGDQYF.

The rearrangement links TRBV20-1 to TRBJ1-1; the D is unclear. The germline V gene encodes CDR1 DFQATT and CDR2 SNEGSKA (reference sequence). Trimming took 0 bases from V and 6 from J, leaving 14 bases between them. The CDR3 is made up of 14 amino acids. CDR3 sequence: CSARDGSSGPEAFF. CDR3 coding DNA: TGCAGTGCTAGAGATGGATCTTCCGGCCCTGAAGCTTTCTTT.

This clonotype came up a few times. V gene TRBV29-1 combines with J gene TRBJ2-3, with 7 positions matching TRBD2. Germline lookup yields CDR1 SQVTM and CDR2 ANQGSEA. V was pared by 4 bases and J by 5 bases, with 15 bases of the junction left unmatched. The CDR3 covers 16 residues. CDR3 sequence reads: CSVVGGASGRRDTQYF. Here the CDR3 DNA reads TGCAGCGTTGTGGGAGGGGCTAGCGGCCGACGAGATACGCAGTATTTT.

CDR3: CASRSELNTEAFF. The CDR3 DNA is TGTGCCAGCAGATCTGAGTTGAACACTGAAGCTTTCTTT. This rearrangement joins TRBV7-9 to TRBJ1-1; D gene unclear. V lost 6 bases and J 0 bases, leaving 8 bases between the germline ends. This CDR3 has 13 amino acids. Germline CDR1 SEHNR, CDR2 FQNEAQ (reference sequence).

This clonotype was picked up a small number of times. The chain employs TRBV5-5 and TRBJ1-4, with 8 positions matching TRBD1. This CDR3 contains 16 residues. V lost 4 bases, J lost 3 bases, and 8 bases stayed unmatched. CDR1 SGHKS and CDR2 YYEKEE come from the germline V gene (reference sequence). The CDR3 spells CASSGRQGLANEKLFF. In DNA, the CDR3 is TGTGCCAGCAGCGGGAGACAGGGGTTAGCTAATGAAAAACTGTTTTTT.

The CDR3 DNA sequence: TGCGCCAGCAGCCCCCACAGTGGGACTTTCTACGAGCAGTACTTC. Translating gives CASSPHSGTFYEQYF. V is TRBV4-3 and J is TRBJ2-7, with D perhaps TRBD2 (6 bases). The CDR3 length is 15 residues. Trimming pared 4 bases from V and 3 bases from J, leaving 16 bases between. Germline CDR1 and CDR2: LGHNA and YSLEER.

This chain links TRBV20-1 with TRBJ1-5, with no clear D. CDR3 size: 14 residues. The ends were cut back, 0 bases at V and 4 bases at J, with 10 bases in the middle. CDR1 and CDR2 (germline): DFQATT, SNEGSKA (reference sequence). CDR3 residues: CSARDKLSNQPQHF. DNA of the CDR3: TGCAGTGCTAGAGATAAACTGAGTAATCAGCCCCAGCATTTT.

This clonotype has only a few counts. This chain links TRBV21-1 with TRBJ2-5; the table's D call TRBD1 went unverified against the DNA. TRBV21-1 is marked as a pseudogene. The CDR3 is 15 amino acids. CDR3 DNA sequence: TGTGCCAGCAGCAGAAGGGACACCCGAGAGGAGACCCAGTACTTC. Encoded protein: CASSRRDTREETQYF.

This clonotype has more than one count but fewer than ten. This chain joins TRBV5-1 and TRBJ2-3; TRBD2 agrees at 8 bases. This CDR3 has 15 residues. V lost 2 bases to trimming and J lost 0 bases; unmatched junction nucleotides: 2. Germline assignment: CDR1 SGHRS and CDR2 YFSETQ. The CDR3 spells CASSFRGGSTDTQYF. As DNA, the CDR3 is TGCGCCAGCAGCTTCCGGGGGGGGAGCACAGATACGCAGTATTTT.